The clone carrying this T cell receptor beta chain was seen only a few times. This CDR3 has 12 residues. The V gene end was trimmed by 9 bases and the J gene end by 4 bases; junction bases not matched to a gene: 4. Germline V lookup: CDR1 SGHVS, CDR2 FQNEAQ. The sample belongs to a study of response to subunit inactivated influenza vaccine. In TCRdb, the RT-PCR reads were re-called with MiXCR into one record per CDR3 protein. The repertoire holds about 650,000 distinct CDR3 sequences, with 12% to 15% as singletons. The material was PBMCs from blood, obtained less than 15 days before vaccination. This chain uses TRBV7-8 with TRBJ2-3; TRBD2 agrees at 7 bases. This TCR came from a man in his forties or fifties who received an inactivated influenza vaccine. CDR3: CASGGVPDTQYF. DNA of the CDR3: TGTGCCAGTGGGGGGGTTCCAGATACGCAGTATTTT.